This T cell receptor (beta chain) was documented in a study of regulatory T cells in long-lasting Graves disease. Study-level points and caveats: Favoring TRBV28, TRBJ1-2 and TRBJ2-5 was a feature seen in persistent disease. Persistent patients shared 2,741 public clonotypes among themselves. Newly diagnosed patients shared fewer, at about 890. Compared with new cases, persistent Graves' patients showed reduced TCR diversity.

One entry per CDR3 protein, called by TCRdb with MiXCR from the reads. The table records 450 to 700 distinct CDR3 sequences, 61% of them present only once. Comment on this clonotype: Its antigen remains unidentified.

Researchers made the TCR library from RNA that was extracted from PBMCs. Patients were from an endocrinology department in Xi'an, China. This CDR3 is 12 amino acids long. V shed 4 bases and J shed 8 bases, with 11 bases lying between them. This sequence originates from a female donor with Graves disease. J is TRBJ1-1 and V is TRBV23-1; D is unclear. TRBV23-1 is assigned to the ORF class and has an uncertain function. Sequenced material: peripheral blood mononuclear cells (PBMCs), taken with antithyroid drug treatment, in newly diagnosed or persistent Graves disease (not recorded which). The CDR3 loop reads CASSPETWEAFF. The CDR3 DNA follows: TGCGCCAGCAGTCCCGAGACTTGGGAAGCTTTCTTT.